This T cell receptor (beta chain) was recovered during a study of blood T cell repertoires in COVID-19 (dated by TCRdb to 2020 to 2022). Turning to the overall study: Samples covering the acute and convalescent phases of COVID-19 were provided by collaborators in the United States, Italy and Spain. The prospective study material was composed of cDNA or gDNA derived from T cells, B-cell-depleted T cells, or PBMCs. The dataset comprised deeply sampled blood TCRbeta repertoires from subjects exposed to, actively infected with, or recovered from COVID-19. The sample metadata nearly always contained a de-identified subject ID, COVID-19 status, age in years and sex. The repertoires were made available in a free public database intended to serve as a resource for research on the immune response to SARS-CoV-2. Where available, HLA class I and class II types were taken from metadata supplied by the sample provider and were not determined by assay-based typing. The samples were drawn from two sources: the first 160 participants of the ongoing ImmuneRACE study, and 950 to 1,500 subjects contributed by 6 global collaborators.

In Seattle, one collaborating source enrolled patients while the infection was active and tracked those patients longitudinally over the course of disease. Whole blood was collected in K2EDTA tubes by collaborating institutions according to the institutions' own protocols. For TCRbeta analysis, collaborators shipped samples as frozen whole blood, isolated PBMCs, or DNA extracted from either of those sample types. V drops 2 bases and J drops 11 bases, leaving 10 bases in between. The germline V gene supplies CDR1 SGHRS and CDR2 YFSETQ. The CDR3 has 11 amino acids, counting the end cysteine and phenylalanine. The kept DNA is CDR3 alone, 33 bases in frame from the first base. Overall study outcomes, separate from this receptor: Clinical and demographic metadata were provided uncurated, with the amount varying by source and participant.

A word on this clone: Its antigen specificity is not known. No base-level quality is on record; no much larger clone is a single base apart.

TCRbeta CDR3 regions were amplified from genomic DNA by means of the immunoSEQ Assay, a bias-controlled multiplex PCR. Concerning the study's data processing: The number of nucleated cells in each sample was estimated from the amplification of reference gene primers within the assay. To quantify the absolute abundance of each unique TCRbeta CDR3 rearrangement, sequence reads were collapsed and filtered. For each sample, productive Simpson clonality was calculated by taking the square root of Simpson's diversity index across productive rearrangements. TCRdb obtained this table from immuneACCESS and retained in-frame rearrangements with V and J assigned. These tables miss some clones; where compared with another copy, unresolved V genes account for less than half of the shortfall, and the remainder is unexplained. The D gene and trimming were derived from the DNA, and the V and J assignments and clone size from that table. This sample has roughly 180,000 clones in its table, and about four fifths of those were observed once. The ten top clones hold 9.5% to 11% of the sample.

This receptor was obtained from a woman in her 40s with COVID-19, enrolled during active disease. The chain is encoded by TRBV5-1 joined to TRBJ1-1, with TRBD1 as a weak D call on 6 bases. The sample was peripheral blood. Read as DNA, the sequence is TGCGCCAGCAGCTTTGCGGGGGGCGCTTTCTTT. Translation gives CASSFAGGAFF.